These 12 T cell receptor beta chains came from one sample sequenced in a study of shared clonotypes between healthy human individuals. The data were produced by immunoSEQ multiplex PCR, yet TCRdb's version contains in-frame clones alone and is incomplete. The table records 2 million to 2.5 million clones, about 90% of them present only once. The sequenced sample was naive CD4+ T cells from PBMCs. Noted subset: CD45RA+ positively selected. Receptors originate from a man between 18 and 35 years old in good health. Some clones in this sample may be carry-over from other donors' samples.

This clone is a singleton in its sample. This chain connects TRBV7-3 to TRBJ2-2; D unresolved. The germline V and J ends were trimmed by 4 bases and 3 bases, with 12 bases remaining between them. The CDR3 runs to 15 residues. Germline V gene sequence: CDR1 SGHTA, CDR2 FQGTGA. CDR3 nucleotides: TGTGCCAGCAGCTATTCGGGTCCATACACCGGGGAGCTGTTTTTT. The encoded protein is CASSYSGPYTGELFF.

The chain joins TRBV5-4 to TRBJ2-5; possible D gene TRBD1, 6 bases. The germline CDR1 and CDR2 sequences are SGHNT and YYREEE (reference sequence). The CDR3 is 14 residues long. The ends were cut back, 3 bases at V and 5 bases at J, with 14 bases in the middle. CDR3 coding DNA: TGTGCCAGCAGCTCAGCAGGGGTTTTTGAGACCCAGTACTTC. It encodes CASSSAGVFETQYF.

The V and J genes are TRBV7-3 and TRBJ1-2, with D maybe TRBD1 (6 bases). The CDR3 spans 14 residues. CDR1 SGHTA and CDR2 FQGTGA come from the germline V gene. Trimming stripped 5 bases from V and 2 bases from J, with 12 bases between. The CDR3 sequence: CASSTDSLNYGYTF. As DNA, the CDR3 is TGTGCCAGCAGCACGGACAGTCTAAACTATGGCTACACCTTC.

The V gene is TRBV15, the J gene TRBJ2-7; TRBD2 aligns across 7 bases. With 5 bases clipped from V and 6 bases from J, the junction kept 13 bases outside the gene matches. Germline CDR1 is LNHNV and CDR2 is YYDKDF (reference sequence). The CDR3 sequence is 15 residues long. CDR3 DNA: TGTGCCACCAGCGGGACTACCGAGCGGGTAAGCGAGCAGTACTTC. Encoded protein: CATSGTTERVSEQYF.

The chain couples TRBV28 to TRBJ2-7; D might be TRBD1 (5 bases). This CDR3 region has 14 residues. CDR1 is MDHEN and CDR2 is SYDVKM in the germline V gene. Trimming took 3 bases from V and 0 from J, leaving 9 bases between them. As DNA, the CDR3 is TGTGCCAGCAGTTTTTCAGGGATCTCCTACGAGCAGTACTTC. Protein product: CASSFSGISYEQYF.

V and J are TRBV7-9 and TRBJ1-1; D remains ambiguous. Germline CDR1 and CDR2: SEHNR and FQNEAQ (reference sequence). The CDR3 covers 14 residues. V was clipped by 5 bases and J by 3 bases, with 13 bases between them. CDR3 in amino acids: CASSQSGGHTEAFF. In nucleotides, the CDR3 is TGTGCCAGCAGCCAATCCGGAGGGCACACTGAAGCTTTCTTT.

The chain is built from TRBV30 and TRBJ2-5; D call uncertain. The J call may be mistaken, given a closer DNA end match to TRBJ2-7. Germline V gene lookup returns CDR1 GTSNPN and CDR2 SVGIG (reference sequence). The CDR3 covers 12 residues. The chain's CDR3 is CAWGISWDEQYF. In DNA, the CDR3 is TGTGCCTGGGGTATTAGCTGGGACGAGCAGTACTTC.

This rearrangement joins TRBV5-5 to TRBJ2-2; D uncertain. The CDR3 spans 15 residues. CDR1 is SGHKS and CDR2 is YYEKEE in the germline V gene (reference sequence). Trimming shortened V by 0 bases and J by 3 bases, and 9 bases separated the two germline ends. CDR3 amino acids: CASSLDVRHTGELFF. In DNA form, the CDR3 reads TGTGCCAGCAGCTTGGACGTCCGGCACACCGGGGAGCTGTTTTTT. The whole variable domain, filled in from reference TRBV5-5 and TRBJ2-2, reads DAGVTQSPTHLIKTRGQQVTLRCSPISGHKSVSWYQQVLGQGPQFIFQYYEKEERGRGNFPDRFSARQFPNYSSELNVNALLLGDSALYLCASSLDVRHTGELFFGEGSRLTVL.

The rearrangement links TRBV7-2 to TRBJ2-7, with 9 bases lining up with TRBD1. CDR1 SGHTA and CDR2 FQGNSA come from the germline V gene. The CDR3 loop spans 14 amino acids. J gave up 6 bases and V 5 bases, and 8 bases lay outside the gene matches. CDR3 DNA sequence: TGTGCCAGCAGCAAAACCGGGACAGGGCGCGAGCAGTACTTC. It translates to CASSKTGTGREQYF.

The chain employs TRBV5-1 and TRBJ2-3, with D perhaps TRBD2 (5 bases). Per the germline V gene, CDR1 is SGHRS and CDR2 is YFSETQ. V dropped 4 bases and J dropped 0 bases, with 21 bases sitting between them. The CDR3 length is 18 residues. The CDR3: CASSPGIRSARSTDTQYF. The CDR3 DNA follows: TGCGCCAGCAGCCCCGGGATCAGGAGCGCGAGAAGCACAGATACGCAGTATTTT.

The genes are TRBV27 and TRBJ1-1; D gene uncertain. CDR3 length: 12 residues. Trimming removed 6 bases from V and 4 bases from J, with 9 bases in between. Per the germline V gene, CDR1 is MNHEY and CDR2 is SMNVEV (reference sequence). CDR3 bases: TGTGCCAGCAGAGAACGAAGCACTGAAGCTTTCTTT. Protein: CASRERSTEAFF.

The chain has TRBV29-1 and TRBJ2-3, with D unresolved. The CDR3 sequence is 12 residues long. The germline V gene encodes CDR1 SQVTM and CDR2 ANQGSEA. The CDR3 nucleotides read TGCAGTGGAGACGGCAGCACAGATACGCAGTATTTT. Translating gives CSGDGSTDTQYF.